This TCR beta chain comes out of a study of blood T cell repertoires in COVID-19. The CDR3 has 16 residues. The germline gives CDR1 MNHEY, CDR2 SMNVEV (reference sequence). After removal of 4 bases from V and 4 bases from J, the junction contained 9 bases not matched to a gene. The data were produced by immunoSEQ multiplex PCR, yet TCRdb's version contains in-frame clones alone and is incomplete. Found here are around 54,000 clones, 81% of them singletons; the top ten hold over 4%. The sequencing sample was made of peripheral blood. The sequence was collected from a woman aged 60-75 years with acute or convalescent COVID-19. The rearrangement joins TRBV27 to TRBJ2-3; TRBD2 agrees at 9 bases. The CDR3 is CASSSPGLAQPDTQYF. CDR3 bases: TGTGCCAGCAGTTCGCCGGGACTAGCTCAACCAGATACGCAGTATTTT.